Each of the 27 T cell receptor beta chains below was sequenced from the same sample in a study of shared clonotypes between healthy human individuals. The assay was immunoSEQ multiplex PCR, and TCRdb's table has in-frame clones only and misses some. Of about 1 million clones in the sample, more than 60% are singletons; the top ten hold approximately 1.5%. Sequenced material: memory CD4+ T cells sorted from blood. Subset here: CD45RA-negative fraction. Receptor source: a man younger than 30 in good health.

This clone was seen only a few times. CDR3 nucleotides: TGTGCCAGCAGCGGACAGGTTTCCCCAAACTATGGCTACACCTTC. Amino acids: CASSGQVSPNYGYTF. The chain employs TRBV9 and TRBJ1-2; maybe TRBD1 (6 bases). Germline loops: CDR1 SGDLS, CDR2 YYNGEE. Trimming shortened V by 3 bases and J by 2 bases, and 14 bases separated the two germline ends. This CDR3 has 15 residues.

The rearrangement uses TRBV9 and TRBJ2-7, with 14 bases matching TRBD2. The CDR3 runs 16 residues. CDR1 and CDR2 (germline): SGDLS, YYNGEE. Trimming removed 4 bases from V and 3 bases from J; junction bases left unmatched: 6. The CDR3 DNA reads TGTGCCAGCAGCCCCTGGACTAGCGGGAGGATCTACGAGCAGTACTTC. Residues: CASSPWTSGRIYEQYF.

This chain uses TRBV9 with TRBJ2-3; TRBD2 is a possible D gene (5 bases). The CDR3 contains 15 residues. In germline, CDR1 is SGDLS, CDR2 YYNGEE. Trimming stripped 7 bases from V and 2 bases from J, with 17 bases between. CDR3 in DNA: TGTGCCAGCGGAGAGGGTCCTTACAACACAGATACGCAGTATTTT. Its translation is CASGEGPYNTDTQYF.

The chain couples TRBV6-6 to TRBJ2-5; D possibly matches TRBD1 or TRBD2 (5 bases each). V was clipped by 1 base and J by 2 bases, with 5 bases between them. CDR1 is MNHNY, CDR2 SVGAGI, per germline (reference sequence). The CDR3 totals 13 residues. The CDR3 DNA sequence: TGTGCCAGCAGTTACTGGGGGCAAGAGACCCAGTACTTC. This encodes CASSYWGQETQYF.

The rearrangement links TRBV7-9 to TRBJ1-1; a weak D match, TRBD1 (5 bases). Trimming took off 6 bases at V and 6 bases at J, with 11 bases between the two ends. CDR1 and CDR2 from the germline V gene are SEHNR and FQNEAQ (reference sequence). The CDR3 sequence is 12 residues long. The CDR3 bases are TGTGCCAGCAGAGGAGGGGCTCCTGAAGCTTTCTTT. Translation gives CASRGGAPEAFF. Full variable domain (outside the CDR3, taken from reference TRBV7-9 and TRBJ1-1): DTGVSQNPRHKITKRGQNVTFRCDPISEHNRLYWYRQTLGQGPEFLTYFQNEAQLEKSRLLSDRFSAERPKGSFSTLEIQRTEQGDSAMYLCASRGGAPEAFFGQGTRLTVV.

The chain combines TRBV18 with TRBJ1-1; the D gene is possibly TRBD1 (6 bases). The length of the CDR3 is 14 residues. Trimming took 3 bases from V and 5 from J, leaving 13 bases between them. The V gene's germline CDR1 is KGHSH and CDR2 LQKENI. The CDR3 DNA sequence: TGTGCCAGCTCACCTTTTCAGGGGATTACTGAAGCTTTCTTT. Translation: CASSPFQGITEAFF.

The chain is built from TRBV18 and TRBJ2-7; D might be TRBD1 (6 bases). CDR3 length: 13 residues. Germline-derived CDR1 and CDR2 are KGHSH and LQKENI. The V gene lost 4 bases and the J gene lost 6 bases, with 13 bases spanning the gap. This chain's CDR3 is CASSRLQGVEQYF. The DNA of the CDR3 is TGTGCCAGCTCACGACTACAGGGTGTCGAGCAGTACTTC. Looking up the rest from reference TRBV18 and TRBJ2-7 gives the full variable domain: NAGVMQNPRHLVRRRGQEARLRCSPMKGHSHVYWYRQLPEEGLKFMVYLQKENIIDESGMPKERFSAEFPKEGPSILRIQQVVRGDSAAYFCASSRLQGVEQYFGPGTRLTVT.

This clone was picked up a small number of times. The V call is TRBV10-3, the J call TRBJ2-7; 10 nucleotides agree with TRBD1. The CDR3 contains 14 residues. With V trimmed by 4 bases and J by 6 bases, 6 bases remained unmatched. The V gene's germline CDR1 is ENHRY and CDR2 SYGVKD. CDR3 DNA: TGTGCCATCAGTGTAGGGACAGGGGTTGTCGAGCAGTACTTC. This translates into CAISVGTGVVEQYF.

The chain uses TRBV6-6 and TRBJ2-1; D gene unclear. Germline V lookup: CDR1 MNHNY, CDR2 SVGAGI (reference sequence). Trimming stripped 6 bases from V and 9 bases from J, with 9 bases between. There are 11 residues in the CDR3. The CDR3 here is CASRQSFEQFF. The CDR3 nucleotides read TGTGCCAGCAGACAGTCATTTGAGCAGTTCTTC.

The chain has TRBV29-1 and TRBJ2-5; 10 bases agree with TRBD2. V shed 0 bases and J 5 bases; nucleotides not matched to a gene: 12. The CDR3 has 17 amino acids. Germline CDR1 reads SQVTM; CDR2 reads ANQGSEA. CDR3 coding DNA: TGCAGCGTTGAAGATCGAGGAATAGCGGGAGGATTGGAGACCCAGTACTTC. Encoded protein: CSVEDRGIAGGLETQYF.

The CDR3 reads CASSSGQINQPQHF. In nucleotides, the CDR3 is TGTGCCAGCAGCTCCGGACAGATCAATCAGCCCCAGCATTTT. The chain has TRBV7-9 and TRBJ1-5; tentatively, D is TRBD1 (6 bases). Germline CDR1 is SEHNR and CDR2 is FQNEAQ (reference sequence). This CDR3 is built from 14 residues. V lost 4 bases to trimming and J lost 3 bases, with 10 bases between them.

The table lists this clone with a few counts. The V gene is TRBV18, the J gene TRBJ2-1; D is perhaps TRBD2 (6 bases). This CDR3 contains 15 residues. The V and J ends lost 4 bases and 2 bases respectively, with 12 bases between them. Per germline, CDR1 KGHSH and CDR2 LQKENI. The CDR3 DNA follows: TGTGCCAGCTCACAAAGCGGGCACCCCTACAATGAGCAGTTCTTC. Its translation is CASSQSGHPYNEQFF.

This chain connects TRBV18 to TRBJ1-1, with unresolved D. Trimming left V 2 bases short and J 1 base short, with 11 bases between. The CDR3 is made up of 15 amino acids. CDR1 and CDR2 (germline): KGHSH, LQKENI. CDR3: CASSPVVTKNTEAFF. In nucleotides, the CDR3 is TGTGCCAGCTCACCAGTCGTGACAAAGAACACTGAAGCTTTCTTT.

J is TRBJ1-1 and V is TRBV19, with 7 bases fitting TRBD1. The germline CDR1 and CDR2 sequences are LNHDA and SQIVND (reference sequence). V lost 7 bases to trimming and J lost 10 bases; unmatched junction nucleotides: 12. The CDR3 has 13 residues. Written as DNA, the CDR3 is TGTGCCAGTAAGGATGGGGGCCGGACAGGAGCTTTCTTT. Amino acids: CASKDGGRTGAFF.

The chain uses TRBV7-9 and TRBJ1-5, with 7 bases that match TRBD1. Unmatched junction bases numbered 2, after V lost 3 bases and J lost 3 bases. Germline loops: CDR1 SEHNR, CDR2 FQNEAQ (reference sequence). The CDR3 consists of 14 residues. The CDR3 DNA reads TGTGCCAGCAGCTTTACAGGGGTCAATCAGCCCCAGCATTTT. Its protein is CASSFTGVNQPQHF. Variable domain in full (rest from reference TRBV7-9 and TRBJ1-5): DTGVSQNPRHKITKRGQNVTFRCDPISEHNRLYWYRQTLGQGPEFLTYFQNEAQLEKSRLLSDRFSAERPKGSFSTLEIQRTEQGDSAMYLCASSFTGVNQPQHFGDGTRLSIL.

This chain joins TRBV7-2 and TRBJ2-1; possibly TRBD2 for D (5 bases). There are 16 residues in the CDR3. The germline CDR1 and CDR2 sequences are SGHTA and FQGNSA. V lost 6 bases to trimming and J lost 0 bases, with 15 bases between them. In nucleotides, the CDR3 is TGTGCCAGCAGGAGGTATACGGGAAGCTCCTACAATGAGCAGTTCTTC. Encoded protein: CASRRYTGSSYNEQFF.

The rearrangement links TRBV19 to TRBJ1-2, with a possible D match to TRBD1 (5 bases). Germline V gene data show CDR1 as LNHDA and CDR2 as SQIVND (reference sequence). The CDR3 is 14 residues long. Between the trimmed V and J ends, which lost 3 bases and 4 bases, there was a span of 12 bases. CDR3 region: CASSMDTHPYGYTF. CDR3 DNA sequence: TGTGCCAGTAGTATGGACACCCACCCCTATGGCTACACCTTC.

This clone showed up just a few times. Different DNA sequences within this sample yield the same CDR3. V gene TRBV4-2 combines with J gene TRBJ2-3; a possible D gene is TRBD2 (6 bases). Germline CDR1 and CDR2: LGHNA and YNFKEQ. This CDR3 has 14 residues. The ends were cut back, 1 base at V and 3 bases at J, with 8 bases in the middle. In nucleotides, the CDR3 is TGTGCCAGCAGCCAAGGGGCGGGAACAGATACGCAGTATTTT. This gives the protein CASSQGAGTDTQYF.

V and J are TRBV7-5 and TRBJ1-2. TRBV7-5 is flagged as a pseudogene. The CDR3 loop spans 12 amino acids. The CDR3 loop is CARSGTPYGYTF. Written as DNA, the CDR3 is TGTGCCAGAAGCGGGACTCCCTATGGCTACACCTTC.

This chain connects TRBV2 to TRBJ2-7; tentatively, D is TRBD2 (5 bases). The germline V gene encodes CDR1 SNHLY and CDR2 FYNNEI. The CDR3 extends over 14 amino acids. The germline V and J ends were trimmed by 5 bases and 7 bases, with 18 bases remaining between them. The DNA for the CDR3 is TGTGCCAGCAGTTTTTATTCGGGGTTCTCGGAGCAGTACTTC. It codes for CASSFYSGFSEQYF.

The chain combines TRBV9 with TRBJ2-1, with D unresolved. CDR3 size: 11 residues. V lost 3 bases to trimming and J lost 9 bases, with 7 bases between them. The germline V gene has CDR1 SGDLS and CDR2 YYNGEE. CDR3 sequence: CASSGKSEQFF. The CDR3 DNA reads TGTGCCAGCAGCGGGAAGAGTGAGCAGTTCTTC.

The chain links TRBV19 to TRBJ1-5, with a possible D match to TRBD1 (5 bases). Germline CDR1 LNHDA, CDR2 SQIVND (reference sequence). There are 15 residues in the CDR3. V lost 4 bases and J lost 7, with 17 bases in between. The CDR3 nucleotides are TGTGCCAGTAGTACAGGGACCTCCAATATACAGCCCCAGCATTTT. This sequence encodes CASSTGTSNIQPQHF.

This sequence joins TRBV4-2 and TRBJ2-3; 12 bases match TRBD2. The V and J ends lost 4 bases and 5 bases, in that order; junction bases with no gene match: 10. Germline CDR1 and CDR2: LGHNA and YNFKEQ. The CDR3 runs 17 residues. The CDR3 loop is CASSPGGLAGTVDTQYF. The DNA of the CDR3 is TGTGCCAGCAGCCCGGGCGGACTAGCGGGGACAGTAGATACGCAGTATTTT.

V usage is TRBV11-2 and J usage is TRBJ2-1; D is perhaps TRBD2 (5 bases). Germline loops: CDR1 SGHAT, CDR2 FQNNGV. The CDR3 has 14 amino acids. Trimming pared 2 bases from V and 15 bases from J, leaving 20 bases between. For the CDR3, the DNA is TGTGCCAGCAGCTTAAGTAACCCGGTTGACTACCCGTTCTTC. Protein: CASSLSNPVDYPFF.

V usage is TRBV15 and J usage is TRBJ2-1; 8 bases match TRBD1. The CDR3 consists of 14 residues. The ends lost 3 bases at V and 6 bases at J; junction bases unmatched: 4. In germline, CDR1 is LNHNV, CDR2 YYDKDF (reference sequence). The CDR3 DNA reads as TGTGCCACCAGCAGGGGACAGGTTGTCAATGAGCAGTTCTTC. This translates into CATSRGQVVNEQFF. The complete variable domain, with remaining parts taken from reference TRBV15 and TRBJ2-1, reads DAMVIQNPRYQVTQFGKPVTLSCSQTLNHNVMYWYQQKSSQAPKLLFHYYDKDFNNEADTPDNFQSRRPNTSFCFLDIRSPGLGDTAMYLCATSRGQVVNEQFFGPGTRLTVL.

This clone has a handful of counts. The V and J genes are TRBV27 and TRBJ2-3, with D perhaps TRBD2 (6 bases). V was clipped by 2 bases and J by 3 bases, with 12 bases between them. CDR3 length: 15 amino acids. Germline V gene lookup returns CDR1 MNHEY and CDR2 SMNVEV (reference sequence). The CDR3 nucleotides are TGTGCCAGCAGTTTACGGGAGTTTGGGACAGATACGCAGTATTTT. Translating it yields CASSLREFGTDTQYF.

This clone was seen more than once but under ten times. The chain recombines TRBV6-1 with TRBJ1-1; a possible D gene is TRBD1 (6 bases). This CDR3 has 14 amino acids. The V and J ends lost 8 bases and 1 base respectively, with 14 bases between them. Germline-derived CDR1 and CDR2 are MNHNS and SASEGT. Here the CDR3 reads CASGSGAKNTEAFF. The CDR3 DNA follows: TGTGCCAGCGGTTCAGGGGCTAAGAACACTGAAGCTTTCTTT.